Below, 2 T cell receptor beta chains from the same sample are listed, as sequenced in a study of post-analysis software for immune sequencing data. No antigen is known for these receptors. Study-level points and caveats: When patients were compared with controls, 4 or 5 TRBV segments were more frequent, TRBV5-6, TRBV5-1 and TRBV20-1 among them.

Unique molecular identifiers had been added to the TCR beta cDNA libraries. TCRdb re-derived calls from the PCR reads in MiXCR, one entry per CDR3 protein. Of fewer than 550,000 distinct CDR3 sequences in the sample, around 31% were seen once. Sequencing was done on a sample of blood. Source of these receptors: a girl aged 2 to 17 with multiple sclerosis.

The chain joins TRBV20-1 to TRBJ2-7, with 8 nucleotides matching TRBD2. The V and J ends lost 0 bases and 7 bases, in that order; junction bases with no gene match: 11. The CDR3 length is 15 residues. Germline V gene sequence: CDR1 DFQATT, CDR2 SNEGSKA (reference sequence). CDR3 DNA: TGCAGTGCTAGAGAGCCGGGAGGGCAGGACAATGAGCAGTACTTC. It specifies CSAREPGGQDNEQYF.

V usage is TRBV28 and J usage is TRBJ2-3, with TRBD2 matching 12 bases. J gave up 2 bases and V 5 bases, and 2 bases lay outside the gene matches. Germline V lookup: CDR1 MDHEN, CDR2 SYDVKM. The CDR3 totals 15 residues. The CDR3 region has the DNA TGTGCCAGCAGTAGACTAGCGGGGGCCACAGATACGCAGTATTTT. Translated: CASSRLAGATDTQYF.